These 19 T cell receptor beta chains were all obtained from the same sample, sequenced in a study of control samples from healthy donors and cancer patients. The assay was immunoSEQ multiplex PCR, and TCRdb's table has in-frame clones only and misses some. Of roughly 52,000 clones in the sample, approximately 95% were seen once. Sequencing was done on a sample of blood. The receptors shown here come from a man aged 25-40 years in good health.

This chain uses TRBV27 with TRBJ2-1, with D tentatively TRBD2 (6 bases). This CDR3 spans 15 amino acids. Germline lookup yields CDR1 MNHEY and CDR2 SMNVEV (reference sequence). The ends were cut back, 5 bases at V and 7 bases at J, with 18 bases in the middle. The CDR3 protein is CASSLQRRARNEQFF. CDR3 nucleotide sequence: TGTGCCAGCAGTCTTCAGCGGAGGGCTAGGAATGAGCAGTTCTTC.

For this clone: One junction end does not reproduce the germline sequence, and a read error may be involved. The chain uses TRBV13 and TRBJ1-5, with 7 bases that match TRBD1. CDR3 length equals 15 residues. The V gene's germline CDR1 is PRHDT and CDR2 FYEKMQ (reference sequence). The CDR3 region is CASSLGGRGNQPQHF. CDR3 DNA sequence: TGTGCCAGCAGCCTAGGGGGCCGGGGCAATCAGCCCCAGCATTTT.

The chain uses TRBV6-2 or TRBV6-3 and TRBJ2-1, with unresolved D. V lost 1 base and J lost 0, with 13 bases in between. The CDR3 length is 17 residues. Germline V CDR1 and CDR2: MNHEY, SVGEGT. CDR3 in DNA: TGTGCCAGCAGTTACTTATTCAGAGGAAGCTCCTACAATGAGCAGTTCTTC. Encoded protein: CASSYLFRGSSYNEQFF.

This clone was seen a handful of times. This chain uses TRBV30 with TRBJ1-1; the D is unclear. The CDR3 totals 12 residues. Between the trimmed V and J ends, which lost 1 base and 1 base, there was a span of 4 bases. Germline-derived CDR1 and CDR2 are GTSNPN and SVGIG (reference sequence). The chain's CDR3 is CAWSAGNTEAFF. For the CDR3, the DNA is TGTGCCTGGAGTGCGGGGAACACTGAAGCTTTCTTT.

This rearrangement joins TRBV21-1 to TRBJ2-7; the table's D call of TRBD2 was not tested on the DNA. TRBV21-1 is given as a pseudogene. This CDR3 contains 16 residues. CDR3 bases: TGTGCCAGCAGCAAATCCGAGACTAGCGGAGCCTACGAGCAGTACTTC. Translation gives CASSKSETSGAYEQYF.

The rearrangement joins TRBV7-6 to TRBJ2-2; D gene uncertain. Trimming took 8 bases from V and 2 from J, leaving 12 bases between them. Germline CDR1 reads SGHVS; CDR2 reads FNYEAQ. This CDR3 region has 14 residues. CDR3 DNA: TGTGCCAGCGCCCGAAGTGTAAACACCGGGGAGCTGTTTTTT. Translated, it gives CASARSVNTGELFF. Based on the CDR3 plus reference TRBV7-6 and TRBJ2-2, the full variable domain is GAGVSQSPRYKVTKRGQDVALRCDPISGHVSLYWYRQALGQGPEFLTYFNYEAQQDKSGLPNDRFSAERPEGSISTLTIQRTEQRDSAMYRCASARSVNTGELFFGEGSRLTVL.

The count of this clone is one. The chain has TRBV29-1 and TRBJ1-2, with 8 positions matching TRBD1. CDR3 length equals 16 residues. Germline CDR1 SQVTM, CDR2 ANQGSEA. V trimming: 0 bases; J trimming: 4 bases; junction bases outside the gene matches: 10. CDR3 protein: CSVEDQTGVVSYGYTF. The CDR3 DNA reads TGCAGCGTTGAAGATCAGACAGGGGTCGTTTCCTATGGCTACACCTTC.

The V gene is TRBV28, the J gene TRBJ2-4, with 8 bases that match TRBD2. Germline CDR1 is MDHEN and CDR2 is SYDVKM. CDR3 length: 17 residues. V lost 2 bases, J lost 1 base, and 7 bases stayed unmatched. CDR3: CASSLPQGGRAKNIQYF. The DNA of the CDR3 is TGTGCCAGCAGTTTACCCCAGGGCGGGAGGGCCAAAAACATTCAGTACTTC.

The J gene is TRBJ1-5, the V gene TRBV5-1, with a weak D call TRBD1 (6 bases). This CDR3 has 13 amino acids. The germline V and J ends were trimmed by 1 base and 5 bases, with 7 bases remaining between them. Germline assignment: CDR1 SGHRS and CDR2 YFSETQ. The CDR3 spells CASSLKGDQPQHF. The CDR3 DNA sequence: TGCGCCAGCAGCTTGAAGGGGGATCAGCCCCAGCATTTT.

The chain carries TRBV27 and TRBJ2-7; 7 bases map to TRBD2. Germline V gene lookup returns CDR1 MNHEY and CDR2 SMNVEV (reference sequence). The CDR3 runs 16 residues. Germline trimming cut 2 bases from V and 5 bases from J; bases unmatched to any gene: 12. The CDR3 here is CASSLSYGRTNDEQYF. Here the CDR3 DNA reads TGTGCCAGCAGTTTAAGTTACGGGAGGACCAACGACGAGCAGTACTTC.

The chain uses TRBV12-3 or TRBV12-4 and TRBJ2-3, with 7 bases lining up with TRBD2. The CDR3 has 13 amino acids. V gave up 6 bases and J gave up 6 bases; unmatched junction bases: 6. The CDR3 DNA follows: TGTGCCAGCAGGTGGGGAGGGAACGATACGCAGTATTTT. Translated, it gives CASRWGGNDTQYF.

V and J are TRBV11-2 and TRBJ2-7; D is unresolved. The CDR3 is made up of 11 amino acids. CDR1 is SGHAT, CDR2 FQNNGV, per germline. Trimming left V 6 bases short and J 2 bases short, with 5 bases between. Here the CDR3 DNA reads TGTGCCAGCAGTTCACCCTACGAGCAGTACTTC. It translates to CASSSPYEQYF.

The chain combines TRBV2 with TRBJ1-5, with D perhaps matching TRBD1 (5 bases). CDR3 length: 16 amino acids. CDR1 SNHLY and CDR2 FYNNEI come from the germline V gene. The ends were cut back, 5 bases at V and 0 bases at J, with 14 bases in the middle. This CDR3 is CASSFRDLYSNQPQHF. CDR3 nucleotides: TGTGCCAGCAGTTTCCGGGACCTTTATAGCAATCAGCCCCAGCATTTT. Complete variable domain (other parts from reference TRBV2 and TRBJ1-5): EPEVTQTPSHQVTQMGQEVILRCVPISNHLYFYWYRQILGQKVEFLVSFYNNEISEKSEIFDDQFSVERPDGSNFTLKIRSTKLEDSAMYFCASSFRDLYSNQPQHFGDGTRLSIL.

The V call is TRBV3-1 (or the pseudogene TRBV3-2), the J call TRBJ1-2, with 12 bases identical to TRBD1. V gave up 2 bases and J gave up 4 bases; unmatched junction bases: 17. In germline, CDR1 is LGHDT, CDR2 YNNKEL (reference sequence). CDR3 size: 20 residues. In DNA form, the CDR3 reads TGTGCCAGCAGCCAAAACAGGAAGGGGACAGGGGGCCTAGAACTCTATGGCTACACCTTC. It translates to CASSQNRKGTGGLELYGYTF.

The chain links TRBV6-6 to TRBJ1-5, with TRBD1 as a possible D gene (6 bases). Looked up from germline, CDR1 is MNHNY and CDR2 is SVGAGI (reference sequence). V lost 6 bases to trimming and J lost 2 bases, with 17 bases between them. CDR3 length: 16 residues. The CDR3 region is CASSQNAQGGNQPQHF. In DNA, the CDR3 is TGTGCCAGCAGCCAAAATGCACAGGGTGGCAATCAGCCCCAGCATTTT.

This chain links TRBV28 with TRBJ1-2; D is unresolved. This CDR3 has 14 residues. Trimming shortened V by 5 bases and J by 2 bases, and 12 bases separated the two germline ends. Germline V CDR1 and CDR2: MDHEN, SYDVKM. Here the CDR3 reads CASSLSNGNYGYTF. In DNA, the CDR3 is TGTGCCAGCAGTCTCAGTAACGGAAACTATGGCTACACCTTC.

The chain joins TRBV9 to TRBJ2-4; no clear D gene. Trimming removed 4 bases at V and 0 bases at J, with 11 bases between. There are 15 residues in the CDR3. Germline CDR1 reads SGDLS; CDR2 reads YYNGEE. The CDR3 is CASSPGGVAKNIQYF. The DNA for the CDR3 is TGTGCCAGCAGCCCCGGCGGAGTAGCCAAAAACATTCAGTACTTC. Based on the CDR3 plus reference TRBV9 and TRBJ2-4, the full variable domain is DSGVTQTPKHLITATGQRVTLRCSPRSGDLSVYWYQQSLDQGLQFLIQYYNGEERAKGNILERFSAQQFPDLHSELNLSSLELGDSALYFCASSPGGVAKNIQYFGAGTRLSVL.

The CDR3 coding sequence is TGTGCCAGCAGTGACTCGCCGGACAGGGCCCCCTATGGCTACACCTTC. This translates into CASSDSPDRAPYGYTF. This chain uses TRBV6-4 with TRBJ1-2; 8 nucleotides match TRBD1. The CDR3 has 16 residues. Germline V gene data show CDR1 as MRHNA and CDR2 as SNTAGT. V lost 0 bases to trimming and J lost 4 bases; unmatched junction nucleotides: 7.

This chain connects TRBV11-2 to TRBJ2-7; D is unclear. The V and J ends lost 7 bases and 3 bases respectively, with 10 bases between them. The CDR3 runs to 12 residues. Germline V lookup: CDR1 SGHAT, CDR2 FQNNGV. CDR3 DNA sequence: TGTGCCAGCACCCAGGACGTCTACGAGCAGTACTTC. It codes for CASTQDVYEQYF.